The source of this T cell receptor beta chain is a study of T cells in Graves' hyperthyroidism and ophthalmopathy. The investigators amplified TCR beta CDR3 regions from RNA transcripts. In the first-round RT-PCR of the TCR CDR3, the HTBI primer set was used. TCRdb fed the multiplex PCR reads into MiXCR, producing one record per CDR3 protein. The sample records about 420,000 distinct CDR3 sequences, about 15% being singletons. Hyperthyroidism was newly diagnosed in patients aged 18 to 65 (duration under 2 months). Uncontrolled infection, other autoimmune disease, pregnancy or lactation disqualified patients from enrolment. This sample holds PBMCs from 8.5 to 10 ml fresh peripheral blood. This CDR3 region has 15 residues. Germline V gene sequence: CDR1 LNHNV, CDR2 YYDKDF (reference sequence). Comments on this clonotype: Possible read error: a much larger clone is one base away.

The chain has TRBV15 and TRBJ2-3, with D tentatively TRBD2 (5 bases). Input material: blood. The TCR sequence derives from a woman aged 18-30 years with Graves' hyperthyroidism. As DNA, the CDR3 is TGTGCCGCCAGCAGAGGCGGGCCTAGCACAGATACGCAGTATTTT. This sequence encodes CAASRGGPSTDTQYF.